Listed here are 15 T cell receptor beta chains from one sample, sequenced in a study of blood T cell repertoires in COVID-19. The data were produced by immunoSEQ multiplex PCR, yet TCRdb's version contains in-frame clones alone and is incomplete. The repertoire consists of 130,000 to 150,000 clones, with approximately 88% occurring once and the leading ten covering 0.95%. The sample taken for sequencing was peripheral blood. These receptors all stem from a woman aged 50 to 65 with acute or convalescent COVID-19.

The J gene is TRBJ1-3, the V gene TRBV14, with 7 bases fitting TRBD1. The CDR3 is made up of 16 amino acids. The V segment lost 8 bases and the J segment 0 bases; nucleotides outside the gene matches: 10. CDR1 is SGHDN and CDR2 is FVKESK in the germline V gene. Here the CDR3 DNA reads TGTGCCAGCTCCCGGACAGGACCCAGCTCTGGAAACACCATATATTTT. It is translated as CASSRTGPSSGNTIYF.

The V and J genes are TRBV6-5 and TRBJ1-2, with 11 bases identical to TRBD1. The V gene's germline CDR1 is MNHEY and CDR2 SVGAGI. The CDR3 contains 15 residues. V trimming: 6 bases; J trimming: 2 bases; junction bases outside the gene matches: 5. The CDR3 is CASSDWTGGNYGYTF. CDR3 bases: TGTGCCAGCAGCGACTGGACAGGGGGCAACTATGGCTACACCTTC.

The CDR3 DNA is TGCGCCAGCAGCTCGGGACAGGGTAATGAAAAACTGTTTTTT. Translated, it gives CASSSGQGNEKLFF. The chain recombines TRBV5-1 with TRBJ1-4; 9 bases are shared with TRBD1. Trimming at V came to 3 bases and at J to 4 bases, leaving 1 base not matched to a gene. This CDR3 spans 14 amino acids. Germline CDR1 is SGHRS and CDR2 is YFSETQ.

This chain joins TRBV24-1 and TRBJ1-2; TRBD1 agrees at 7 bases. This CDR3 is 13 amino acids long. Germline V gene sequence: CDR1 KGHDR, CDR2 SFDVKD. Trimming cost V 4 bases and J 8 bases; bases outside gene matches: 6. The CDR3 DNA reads TGTGCCACCAGTGAGAGACAGGGAGACGGCTACACCTTC. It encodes CATSERQGDGYTF.

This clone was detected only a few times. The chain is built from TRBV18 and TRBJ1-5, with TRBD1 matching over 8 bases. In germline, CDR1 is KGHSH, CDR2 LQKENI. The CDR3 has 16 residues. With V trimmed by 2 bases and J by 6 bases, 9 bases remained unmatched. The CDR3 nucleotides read TGTGCCAGCTCACCAAATGGACAGGGTGATCGTCAGCCCCAGCATTTT. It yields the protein CASSPNGQGDRQPQHF.

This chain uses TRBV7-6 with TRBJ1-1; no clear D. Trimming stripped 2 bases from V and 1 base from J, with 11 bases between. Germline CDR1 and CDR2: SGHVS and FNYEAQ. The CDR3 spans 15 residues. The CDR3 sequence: CASSLPGTENTEAFF. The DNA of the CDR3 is TGTGCCAGCAGCTTACCTGGCACCGAGAACACTGAAGCTTTCTTT.

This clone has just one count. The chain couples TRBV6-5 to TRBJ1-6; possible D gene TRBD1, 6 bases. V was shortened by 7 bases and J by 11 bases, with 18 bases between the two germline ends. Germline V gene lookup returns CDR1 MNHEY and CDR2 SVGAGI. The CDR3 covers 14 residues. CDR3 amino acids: CASTGGPRGTPLHF. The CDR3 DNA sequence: TGTGCCAGCACGGGTGGGCCGAGGGGGACACCCCTCCACTTT.

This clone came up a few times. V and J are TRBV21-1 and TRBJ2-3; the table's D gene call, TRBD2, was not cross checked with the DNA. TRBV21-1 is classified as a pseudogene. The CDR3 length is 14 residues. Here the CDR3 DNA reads TGTGCCAGCTGGGTATTAGCTCTTAAAGATACGCAGTATTTT. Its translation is CASWVLALKDTQYF.

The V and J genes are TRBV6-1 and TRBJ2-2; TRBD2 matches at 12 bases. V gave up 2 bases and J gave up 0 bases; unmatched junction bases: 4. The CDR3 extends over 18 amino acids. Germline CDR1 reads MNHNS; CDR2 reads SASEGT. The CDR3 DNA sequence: TGTGCCAGCAGTGAACGACTAGCGGGGGCCTCGAACACCGGGGAGCTGTTTTTT. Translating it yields CASSERLAGASNTGELFF.

In DNA form, the CDR3 reads TGTGCCATCGGGGACAGGGGCTCCTACGAGCAGTACTTC. This sequence encodes CAIGDRGSYEQYF. The chain links TRBV10-3 to TRBJ2-7; 10 nucleotides line up with TRBD1. The CDR3 is made up of 13 amino acids. In germline, CDR1 is ENHRY, CDR2 SYGVKD. V shed 8 bases and J 0 bases; nucleotides not matched to a gene: 1.

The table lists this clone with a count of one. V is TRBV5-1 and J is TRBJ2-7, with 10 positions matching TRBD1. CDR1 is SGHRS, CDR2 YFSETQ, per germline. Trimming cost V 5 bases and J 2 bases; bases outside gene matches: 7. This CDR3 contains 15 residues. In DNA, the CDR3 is TGCGCCAGCAGTTCCGGGACAGGGGACCCCTACGAGCAGTACTTC. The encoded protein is CASSSGTGDPYEQYF.

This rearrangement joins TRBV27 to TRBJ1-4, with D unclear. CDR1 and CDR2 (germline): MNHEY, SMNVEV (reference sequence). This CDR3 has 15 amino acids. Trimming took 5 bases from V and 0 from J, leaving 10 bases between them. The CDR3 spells CASSPYRTTNEKLFF. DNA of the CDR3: TGTGCCAGCAGTCCCTACAGAACAACTAATGAAAAACTGTTTTTT. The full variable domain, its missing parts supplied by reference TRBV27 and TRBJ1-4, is EAQVTQNPRYLITVTGKKLTVTCSQNMNHEYMSWYRQDPGLGLRQIYYSMNVEVTDKGDVPEGYKVSRKEKRNFPLILESPSPNQTSLYFCASSPYRTTNEKLFFGSGTQLSVL.

CDR3 sequence (DNA): TGTGCCACCAGTGACTGGGGGGACGTTAGCACAGATACGCAGTATTTT. Its translation is CATSDWGDVSTDTQYF. The V call is TRBV24-1, the J call TRBJ2-3, with D perhaps TRBD2 (6 bases). The germline V and J ends were trimmed by 4 bases and 0 bases, with 13 bases remaining between them. Germline V gene sequence: CDR1 KGHDR, CDR2 SFDVKD. The CDR3 loop spans 16 amino acids.

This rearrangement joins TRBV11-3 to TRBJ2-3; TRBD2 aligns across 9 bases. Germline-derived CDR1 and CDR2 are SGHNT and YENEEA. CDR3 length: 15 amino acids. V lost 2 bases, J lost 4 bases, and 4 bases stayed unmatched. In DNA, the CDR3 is TGTGCCAGCAGCTTACAGGCGGGGGGGCCAGATACGCAGTATTTT. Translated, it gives CASSLQAGGPDTQYF. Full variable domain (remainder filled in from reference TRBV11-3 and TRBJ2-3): EAGVVQSPRYKIIEKKQPVAFWCNPISGHNTLYWYLQNLGQGPELLIRYENEEAVDDSQLPKDRFSAERLKGVDSTLKIQPAELGDSAVYLCASSLQAGGPDTQYFGPGTRLTVL.

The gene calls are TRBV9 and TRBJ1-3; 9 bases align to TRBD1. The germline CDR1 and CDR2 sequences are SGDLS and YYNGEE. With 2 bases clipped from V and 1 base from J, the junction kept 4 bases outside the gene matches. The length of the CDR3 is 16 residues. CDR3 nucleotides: TGTGCCAGCAGCGTCACCGGGACAGGGTCTGGAAACACCATATATTTT. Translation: CASSVTGTGSGNTIYF.